This T cell receptor beta chain stems from a study of cytomegalovirus exposure and HLA in healthy donors (dated by TCRdb to 2016 to 2017). Background for the entire study: According to a later analysis, the 120 or so validation repertoires were produced on the same platform as the 666 repertoires of the first cohort. A separate validation cohort of roughly 130 different subjects was used in addition to the roughly 700-subject first cohort. The aim of the study was to test whether cataloging public T cell receptors could identify signatures of past pathogen exposure. To predict cytomegalovirus infection status, the study combined high-throughput TCR immunosequencing, statistical association of individual TCRs with disease status, and machine learning. What the study reported, not specific to this receptor: Across donors, most TCR sequences were observed very rarely, whereas some public TCRs were present in many individuals. It was suggested by the authors that the approach could potentially be generalized to other disease states and immunological phenotypes. In both the original and validation cohorts, the classifier was reported to diagnose cytomegalovirus status with high specificity and sensitivity. In the study, 164 TCR beta chains were listed as associated with cytomegalovirus. Three of the identified cytomegalovirus-associated TCR beta chains were confirmed in vitro to be specific for cytomegalovirus antigens. A later analysis lacked HLA typing for the validation cohort, so it scored co-occurrence in that cohort across all 120 repertoires. Subsequent analysis determined that TCRs grouped into clusters in the first cohort also showed a tendency toward co-occurrence across the 90 to 150 validation repertoires, and 90% to 95% of cluster scores exceeded 0.

V is cut by 3 bases and J by 2 bases, and the space between the germline ends is 11 bases. The CDR3 sequence holds 15 residues, the cysteine and phenylalanine included. Kept here is only the CDR3 DNA, which spans 45 bases and is read in frame from base 1. Looking up the germline V gene yields CDR1 SGHTA and CDR2 FQGNSA. Libraries were constructed by the immunoSEQ multiplex PCR assay. The study's own analysis went as follows. To diagnose cytomegalovirus status from the catalog of TCR beta chain sequences, a statistical classification framework was built. In its TCRdb copy, this immuneACCESS table keeps in-frame sequences only and misses some clones. Where compared with another copy, unresolved V genes explain less than half of these, and the others have no known cause. V and J calls plus clone size are reproduced from that table; the DNA served to infer D and trimming. The sample contains around 300,000 clones, 80% to 90% of them found a single time. Around 1% of the sample goes to the ten largest clones.

Remarks on this clone: Its antigen target is currently unknown. No per-base quality is available; no much larger clone lies one base away.

Separate from the roughly 650-subject first cohort, the validation cohort of 120 subjects was the group to which the donors belonged. The sequenced material came from PBMCs. This TCR was recovered from a woman aged 18-29 years in good health and CMV-seronegative. The sequence links TRBV7-2 to TRBJ1-3; TRBD1 is perhaps the D gene, given 5 matching bases. The CDR3 region reads CASSFNGGAGNTIYF. The DNA is as follows: TGTGCCAGCAGCTTTAATGGAGGGGCTGGAAACACCATATATTTT.